A single sample is the source of the 12 T cell receptor beta chains below, sequenced in a study of blood T cell repertoires in COVID-19. Data came from immunoSEQ multiplex PCR; TCRdb stores just in-frame clones and leaves some out. The sample consists of 250,000 to 400,000 clones, 85% of them appearing once. The sample taken for sequencing was PBMCs or T cells enriched from blood (not recorded which). Receptors were obtained from a woman in her 30s who had been exposed to COVID-19.

The rearrangement joins TRBV5-1 to TRBJ1-4; TRBD1 is a possible D gene (5 bases). The length of the CDR3 is 15 residues. CDR1 SGHRS and CDR2 YFSETQ come from the germline V gene. V was clipped by 4 bases and J by 8 bases, with 18 bases between them. This CDR3 is CASSVTGALEEKLFF. CDR3 sequence (DNA): TGCGCCAGCAGCGTTACAGGAGCTTTGGAAGAAAAACTGTTTTTT.

The rearrangement uses TRBV15 and TRBJ1-2; D unresolved. The CDR3 length is 17 residues. CDR1 LNHNV and CDR2 YYDKDF come from the germline V gene (reference sequence). The V end lost 0 bases, the J end lost 0 bases, and 14 bases lay between the germline ends. The CDR3 nucleotides are TGTGCCACCAGCAGAGATCTTTCGGGATCCGCTAACTATGGCTACACCTTC. This sequence encodes CATSRDLSGSANYGYTF.

The chain joins TRBV4-1 to TRBJ2-1; 10 nucleotides align to TRBD1. The CDR3 length is 16 residues. Germline loops: CDR1 MGHRA, CDR2 YSYEKL. With V trimmed by 2 bases and J by 8 bases, 9 bases remained unmatched. Here the CDR3 reads CASSQPPDRGRDEQFF. For the CDR3, the DNA is TGCGCCAGCAGCCAACCACCGGACAGGGGGAGGGATGAGCAGTTCTTC.

This clone was seen only a few times. The chain carries TRBV10-3 and TRBJ2-7; D is possibly TRBD1 (6 bases). Germline assignment: CDR1 ENHRY and CDR2 SYGVKD. The V end was cut by 6 bases, the J end by 5 bases, with 14 bases between. CDR3 size: 13 residues. This CDR3 reads CAISHRAIDEQYF. The DNA of the CDR3 is TGTGCCATCAGCCACAGGGCTATCGACGAGCAGTACTTC.

The chain couples TRBV7-2 to TRBJ1-6, with 7 nucleotides matching TRBD1. The CDR3 sequence is 17 residues long. The germline V gene has CDR1 SGHTA and CDR2 FQGNSA. J gave up 5 bases and V 0 bases, and 7 bases lay outside the gene matches. CDR3 sequence reads: CASSLARGTANNSPLHF. The CDR3 DNA reads as TGTGCCAGCAGCTTAGCGAGGGGGACAGCTAATAATTCACCCCTCCACTTT.

This chain connects TRBV5-4 to TRBJ2-3; 8 bases align to TRBD2. Germline lookup yields CDR1 SGHNT and CDR2 YYREEE (reference sequence). Trimming cost V 0 bases and J 3 bases; bases outside gene matches: 3. The CDR3 runs 15 residues. The CDR3 coding sequence is TGTGCCAGCAGCTTGGGACTAGCGCTGACAGATACGCAGTATTTT. As protein: CASSLGLALTDTQYF.

The chain is built from TRBV7-2 and TRBJ1-6, with a tentative D call TRBD1 (5 bases). The CDR3 spans 16 residues. The ends were cut back, 5 bases at V and 9 bases at J, with 20 bases in the middle. Germline V gene data show CDR1 as SGHTA and CDR2 as FQGNSA. The CDR3, as DNA: TGTGCCAGCAGCCCGCAGGGCAGGGCTGTAGGTTCACCCCTCCACTTT. Its translation is CASSPQGRAVGSPLHF.

The gene calls are TRBV28 and TRBJ2-7, with 10 positions matching TRBD1. Per the germline V gene, CDR1 is MDHEN and CDR2 is SYDVKM. The length of the CDR3 is 13 residues. Trimming took 3 bases from V and 11 from J; bases not matched to a gene: 7. As DNA, the CDR3 is TGTGCCAGCAGTTTGGACAGGGGGAAATTTGAGTACTTC. Its translation: CASSLDRGKFEYF.

V usage is TRBV28 and J usage is TRBJ2-3, with 12 bases identical to TRBD1. V lost 3 bases and J lost 8; bases outside the gene matches: 6. Per germline, CDR1 MDHEN and CDR2 SYDVKM. This CDR3 has 15 residues. CDR3 bases: TGTGCCAGCAGTTTCGGGGACAGGGGGCACGGTACGCAGTATTTT. Translation gives CASSFGDRGHGTQYF.

V usage is TRBV11-2 and J usage is TRBJ2-1; 10 nucleotides agree with TRBD2. The V gene end was trimmed by 1 base and the J gene end by 0 bases; junction bases not matched to a gene: 9. The CDR3 has 19 residues. From germline, CDR1 is SGHAT and CDR2 FQNNGV. The CDR3, as DNA: TGTGCCAGCAGCTTAGTCCTAGCGGGGGTGGAAAGCTCCTACAATGAGCAGTTCTTC. It encodes CASSLVLAGVESSYNEQFF.

The V call is TRBV4-2, the J call TRBJ2-3; 12 nucleotides agree with TRBD2. Trimming cost V 1 base and J 1 base; bases outside gene matches: 3. Germline lookup yields CDR1 LGHNA and CDR2 YNFKEQ. The CDR3 contains 17 residues. The CDR3 loop reads CASSQGLAGEGTDTQYF. The DNA for the CDR3 is TGTGCCAGCAGCCAAGGACTAGCGGGAGAGGGCACAGATACGCAGTATTTT.

The chain couples TRBV30 to TRBJ1-1; the D gene is possibly TRBD1 (5 bases). CDR3 size: 11 residues. The V and J ends lost 5 bases and 5 bases respectively, with 9 bases between them. Looked up from germline, CDR1 is GTSNPN and CDR2 is SVGIG (reference sequence). DNA of the CDR3: TGTGCCTGGCGGGGGGAGACTGAAGCTTTCTTT. It encodes CAWRGETEAFF.